A selection of T cell receptor beta chains follows, all from one sample in a study of cytomegalovirus exposure and HLA in healthy donors. Profiled with immunoSEQ multiplex PCR; TCRdb holds only in-frame clones, not every one. The repertoire holds about 110,000 clones, 88% seen once, with 1.5% to 2% in the top ten. The source material was PBMCs. These receptors were obtained from a woman aged 18-29 years in good health and CMV-seropositive. Each CDR3 is given with its conserved first and last residue. The order of the fields is clone size, J gene, V gene, D gene, CDR3 DNA, CDR3 protein. D genes are given only for firm matches. Size values are once, few and many counts, or a class for expanded clones, and some rows have none.

>.|TRBJ2-1|TRBV29-1|.
TGCAGCGTCCGGCGGGACAGATCCTACAATGAGCAGTTCTTC
CSVRRDRSYNEQFF
>.|TRBJ1-1|TRBV10-3|TRBD1
TGTGCCATCAGGGACGACAGGGCCAACCCAAACACTGAAGCTTTCTTT
CAIRDDRANPNTEAFF
>.|TRBJ1-2|TRBV19|.
TGTGCCAGTAGCGCAGGGGTAGGGGGCTACACCTTC
CASSAGVGGYTF
>.|TRBJ2-6|TRBV4-1|TRBD1
TGCGCCAGCAGCTCCGGGACAGGGGTCCTCCTGACTTTC
CASSSGTGVLLTF
>.|TRBJ2-1|TRBV28|TRBD1
TGTGCCAGCAGTTGGACCTGGACAGGGAAAAGGATATACAATGAGCAGTTCTTC
CASSWTWTGKRIYNEQFF
>.|TRBJ2-5|TRBV2|TRBD1
TGTGCCAGCAGTCGGACAGGGGGCGCATCGGAGACCCAGTACTTC
CASSRTGGASETQYF
>.|TRBJ1-4|TRBV19|.
TGTGCCAGTAGTATGGCCTTAAATGAAAAACTGTTTTTT
CASSMALNEKLFF
>.|TRBJ2-3|TRBV7-9|TRBD1
TGTGCCAGCAGCTCGACAGGGGATCGGGATACGCAGTATTTT
CASSSTGDRDTQYF
>.|TRBJ1-6|TRBV27|TRBD1
TGTGCCAGCAGTCGGGACAGTGGAAATTCACCCCTCCACTTT
CASSRDSGNSPLHF
>.|TRBJ1-1|TRBV7-9|.
TGTGCCAGCAGCTTAGGTAACAGGGAAAACACTGAAGCTTTCTTT
CASSLGNRENTEAFF
>.|TRBJ2-1|TRBV5-6|TRBD2
TGTGCCAGCAGCTACATAGCGGGGGGGGACAATGAGCAGTTCTTC
CASSYIAGGDNEQFF
>.|TRBJ2-2|TRBV18|.
TGTGCCAGCTCACCGGAAACCGGGGGAACCGGGGAGCTGTTTTTT
CASSPETGGTGELFF
>.|TRBJ2-5|TRBV10-2|.
TGCGCCAGCAGTGCCCATCTACCTTACCAAGAGACCCAGTACTTC
CASSAHLPYQETQYF
>.|TRBJ1-3|TRBV18|.
TGTGCCAGCTCACCAATAAGGGCGGACACCGGAAACACCATATATTTT
CASSPIRADTGNTIYF
>once|TRBJ2-3|TRBV9|TRBD2
TGTGCCAGCAGCGTAGTCCTAGCGGGGGGCCCAGATACGCAGTATTTT
CASSVVLAGGPDTQYF
>.|TRBJ2-1|TRBV18|TRBD2
TGTGCCAGCTCACGTGCTAGCGGGGGGGCGGCTGAGCAGTTCTTC
CASSRASGGAAEQFF
>.|TRBJ1-5|TRBV28|.
TGTGCCACCATTGATCAGCCCCAGCATTTT
CATIDQPQHF
>.|TRBJ1-2|TRBV27|TRBD1
TGTGCCAGCAGTTTAAAGGGGGCGAAGGGCTACACCTTC
CASSLKGAKGYTF
>.|TRBJ1-1|TRBV5-1|.
TGCGCCAGCAGCTTGGAGCCCCCCCGGAACACTGAAGCTTTCTTT
CASSLEPPRNTEAFF
>.|TRBJ2-7|TRBV14|.
TGTGCCAGCAGCCAAGGCTGGGCAGGGGTGCCCTACGAGCAGTACTTC
CASSQGWAGVPYEQYF
>once|TRBJ2-2|TRBV9|TRBD1
TGTGCCAGCAGCGGCCCCACACCTGGTTTAGGGGGCATAGCCTTCGGGGAGCTGTTTTTT
CASSGPTPGLGGIAFGELFF
>.|TRBJ2-2|TRBV6-5|TRBD1
TGTGCCAGCAGTTCGGGACAGATGAACACCGGGGAGCTGTTTTTT
CASSSGQMNTGELFF
>.|TRBJ2-7|TRBV6-1|.
TGTGCCAGCAGTGAGTGGGCCGGGAATCTGGACGAGCAGTACTTC
CASSEWAGNLDEQYF
>.|TRBJ2-1|TRBV28|.
TGTGCCAGCAGTTTAATCCTCTCAAGGGGCTATGAGCAGTTCTTC
CASSLILSRGYEQFF
>.|TRBJ2-3|TRBV7-6|.
TGTGCCAGCAGAGGCGGGCGTAGCACAGATACGCAGTATTTT
CASRGGRSTDTQYF
>.|TRBJ2-3|TRBV19|TRBD2
TGTGCCAGTAGTATCGGGGGGGTAGATACGCAGTATTTT
CASSIGGVDTQYF
>.|TRBJ1-2|TRBV19|TRBD1
TGTGCCAGTAATCAGGGGGGAGACTATGGCTACACCTTC
CASNQGGDYGYTF
>.|TRBJ1-1|TRBV19|.
TGTGCCAGCCTATCAGGGGATCTGAACACTGAAGCTTTCTTT
CASLSGDLNTEAFF
>.|TRBJ2-1|TRBV27|TRBD1
TGTGCCAGCAGAATCGGGACAGGGGGCCGGAATGAGCAGTTCTTC
CASRIGTGGRNEQFF
>.|TRBJ1-4|TRBV2|TRBD1
TGTGCCAGCAGCGACCCTGACAGGGGGGGGAGTGAAAAACTGTTTTTT
CASSDPDRGGSEKLFF
>.|TRBJ1-4|TRBV4-1|TRBD1
TGCGCCAGCAGCCAAGGTCGGGACAGGGGAATTCGGGAAAAACTGTTTTTT
CASSQGRDRGIREKLFF
>.|TRBJ1-2|TRBV27|.
TGTGCCAGCAGTTTAATTCCAGGGAACTATGGCTACACCTTC
CASSLIPGNYGYTF